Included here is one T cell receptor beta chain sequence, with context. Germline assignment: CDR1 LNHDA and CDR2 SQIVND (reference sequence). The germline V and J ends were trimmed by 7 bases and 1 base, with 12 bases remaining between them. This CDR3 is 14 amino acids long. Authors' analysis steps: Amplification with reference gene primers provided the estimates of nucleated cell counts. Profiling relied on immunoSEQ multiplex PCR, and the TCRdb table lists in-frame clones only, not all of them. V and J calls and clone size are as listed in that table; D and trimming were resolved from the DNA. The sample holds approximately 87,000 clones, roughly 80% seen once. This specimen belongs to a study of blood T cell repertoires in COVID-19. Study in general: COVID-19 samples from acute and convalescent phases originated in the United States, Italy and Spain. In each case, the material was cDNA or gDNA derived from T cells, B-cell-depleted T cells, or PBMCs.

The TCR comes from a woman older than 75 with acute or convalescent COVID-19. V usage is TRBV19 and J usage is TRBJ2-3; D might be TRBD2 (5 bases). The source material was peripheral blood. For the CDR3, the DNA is TGTGCCAGTACCTCCTCCGGGGGCACAGATACGCAGTATTTT. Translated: CASTSSGGTDTQYF.